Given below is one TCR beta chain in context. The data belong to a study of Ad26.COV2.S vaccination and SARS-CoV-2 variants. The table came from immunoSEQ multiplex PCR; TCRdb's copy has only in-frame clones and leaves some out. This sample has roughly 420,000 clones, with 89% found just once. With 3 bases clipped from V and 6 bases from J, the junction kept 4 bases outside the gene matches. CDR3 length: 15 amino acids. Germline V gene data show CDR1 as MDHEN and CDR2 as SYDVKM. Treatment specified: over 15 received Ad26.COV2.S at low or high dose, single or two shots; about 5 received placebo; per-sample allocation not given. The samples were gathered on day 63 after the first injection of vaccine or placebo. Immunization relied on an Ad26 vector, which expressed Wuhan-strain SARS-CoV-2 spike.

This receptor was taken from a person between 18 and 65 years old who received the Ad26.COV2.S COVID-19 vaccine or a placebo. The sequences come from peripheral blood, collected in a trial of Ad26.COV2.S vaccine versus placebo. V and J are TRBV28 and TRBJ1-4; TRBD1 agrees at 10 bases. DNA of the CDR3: TGTGCCAGCAGTTTGGGGGGGACAGGGGATGAAAAACTGTTTTTT. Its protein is CASSLGGTGDEKLFF.